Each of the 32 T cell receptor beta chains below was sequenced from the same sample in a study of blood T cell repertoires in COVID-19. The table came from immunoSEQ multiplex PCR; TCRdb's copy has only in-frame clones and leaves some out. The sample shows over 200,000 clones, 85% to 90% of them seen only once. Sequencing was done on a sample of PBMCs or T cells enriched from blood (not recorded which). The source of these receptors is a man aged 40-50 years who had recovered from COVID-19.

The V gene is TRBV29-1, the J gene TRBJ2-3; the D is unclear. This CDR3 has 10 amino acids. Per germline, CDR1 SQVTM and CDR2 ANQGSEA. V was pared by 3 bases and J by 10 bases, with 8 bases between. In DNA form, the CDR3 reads TGCAGCGTTGACGTTTATCCGCAGTATTTT. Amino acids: CSVDVYPQYF.

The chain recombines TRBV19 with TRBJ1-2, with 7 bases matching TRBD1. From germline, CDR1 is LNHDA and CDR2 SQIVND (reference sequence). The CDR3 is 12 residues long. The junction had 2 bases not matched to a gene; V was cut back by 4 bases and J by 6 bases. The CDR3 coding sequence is TGTGCCAGTAGTAAGACAGGGCATGGCTACACCTTC. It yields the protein CASSKTGHGYTF. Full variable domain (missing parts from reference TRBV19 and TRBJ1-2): DGGITQSPKYLFRKEGQNVTLSCEQNLNHDAMYWYRQDPGQGLRLIYYSQIVNDFQKGDIAEGYSVSREKKESFPLTVTSAQKNPTAFYLCASSKTGHGYTFGSGTRLTVV.

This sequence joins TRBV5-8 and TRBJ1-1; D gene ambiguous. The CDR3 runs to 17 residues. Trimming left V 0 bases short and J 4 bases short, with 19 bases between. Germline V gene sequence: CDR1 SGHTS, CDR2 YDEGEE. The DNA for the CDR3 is TGTGCCAGCAGCTTGGAAGTGCTAAGTGGAGACCGCACTGAAGCTTTCTTT. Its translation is CASSLEVLSGDRTEAFF.

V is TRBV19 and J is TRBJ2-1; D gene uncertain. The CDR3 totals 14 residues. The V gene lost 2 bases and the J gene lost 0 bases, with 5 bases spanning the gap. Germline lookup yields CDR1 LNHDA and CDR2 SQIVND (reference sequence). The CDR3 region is CASSIMASYNEQFF. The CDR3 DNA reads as TGTGCCAGTAGTATAATGGCCTCCTACAATGAGCAGTTCTTC.

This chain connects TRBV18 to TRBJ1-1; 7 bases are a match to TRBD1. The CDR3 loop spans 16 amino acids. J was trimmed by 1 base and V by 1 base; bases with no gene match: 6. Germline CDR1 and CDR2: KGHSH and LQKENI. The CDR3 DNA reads TGTGCCAGCTCACCACGAGGACAGGCAACGAACACTGAAGCTTTCTTT. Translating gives CASSPRGQATNTEAFF. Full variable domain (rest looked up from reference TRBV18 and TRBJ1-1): NAGVMQNPRHLVRRRGQEARLRCSPMKGHSHVYWYRQLPEEGLKFMVYLQKENIIDESGMPKERFSAEFPKEGPSILRIQQVVRGDSAAYFCASSPRGQATNTEAFFGQGTRLTVV.

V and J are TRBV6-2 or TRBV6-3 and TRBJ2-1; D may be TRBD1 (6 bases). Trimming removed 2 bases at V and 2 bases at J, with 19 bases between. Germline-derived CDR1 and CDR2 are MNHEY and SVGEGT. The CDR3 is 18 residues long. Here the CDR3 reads CASSYGRGRGFPYNEQFF. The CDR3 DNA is TGTGCCAGCAGTTACGGCAGGGGCCGCGGATTTCCCTACAATGAGCAGTTCTTC.

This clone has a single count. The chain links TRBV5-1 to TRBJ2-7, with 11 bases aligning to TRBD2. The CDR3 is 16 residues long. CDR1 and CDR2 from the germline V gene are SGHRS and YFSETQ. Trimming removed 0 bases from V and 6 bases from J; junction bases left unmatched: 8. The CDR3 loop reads CASSLVSRLAGGEQYF. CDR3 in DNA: TGCGCCAGCAGCTTGGTGTCGAGGCTAGCGGGGGGCGAGCAGTACTTC.

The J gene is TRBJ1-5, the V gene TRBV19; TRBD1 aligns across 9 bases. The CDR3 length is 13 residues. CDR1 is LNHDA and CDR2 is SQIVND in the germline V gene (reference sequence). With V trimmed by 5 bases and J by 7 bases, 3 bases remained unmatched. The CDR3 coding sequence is TGTGCCAGTAGTGGACAGGGGATCCAGCCCCAGCATTTT. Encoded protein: CASSGQGIQPQHF.

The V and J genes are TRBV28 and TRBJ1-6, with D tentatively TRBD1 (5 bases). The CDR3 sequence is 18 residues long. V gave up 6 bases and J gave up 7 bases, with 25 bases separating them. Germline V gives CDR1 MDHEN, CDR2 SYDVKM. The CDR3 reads CASSLTLAGGTINSPLHF. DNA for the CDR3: TGTGCCAGCAGCCTTACCCTCGCCGGGGGAACAATAAATTCACCCCTCCACTTT.

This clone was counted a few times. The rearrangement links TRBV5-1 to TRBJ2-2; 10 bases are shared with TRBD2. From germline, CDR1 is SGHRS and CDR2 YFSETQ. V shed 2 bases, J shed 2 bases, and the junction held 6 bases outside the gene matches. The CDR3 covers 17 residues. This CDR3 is CASSFNSGGPNTGELFF. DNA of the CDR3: TGCGCCAGCAGCTTCAATAGCGGGGGGCCTAACACCGGGGAGCTGTTTTTT. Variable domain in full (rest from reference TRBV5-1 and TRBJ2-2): KAGVTQTPRYLIKTRGQQVTLSCSPISGHRSVSWYQQTPGQGLQFLFEYFSETQRNKGNFPGRFSGRQFSNSRSEMNVSTLELGDSALYLCASSFNSGGPNTGELFFGEGSRLTVL.

The chain's CDR3 is CASSQGPPYGELFF. CDR3 bases: TGTGCCAGCAGCCAAGGGCCTCCATACGGGGAGCTGTTTTTT. The chain carries TRBV3-1 (or the pseudogene TRBV3-2) and TRBJ2-2; the D is unclear. This CDR3 comprises 14 residues. The V and J ends lost 1 base and 7 bases respectively, with 10 bases between them. Germline values: CDR1 LGHDT, CDR2 YNNKEL (reference sequence).

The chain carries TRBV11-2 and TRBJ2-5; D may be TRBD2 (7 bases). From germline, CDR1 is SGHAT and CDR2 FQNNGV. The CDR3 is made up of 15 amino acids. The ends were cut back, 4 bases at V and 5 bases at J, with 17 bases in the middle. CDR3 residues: CASSSDGGRMETQYF. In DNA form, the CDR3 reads TGTGCCAGCAGCTCCGACGGGGGGCGTATGGAGACCCAGTACTTC.

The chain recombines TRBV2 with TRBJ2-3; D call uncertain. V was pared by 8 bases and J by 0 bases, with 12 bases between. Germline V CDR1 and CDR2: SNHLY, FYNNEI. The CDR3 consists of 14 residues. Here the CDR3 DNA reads TGTGCCAGCCATTTAAGCCGAAGCACAGATACGCAGTATTTT. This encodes CASHLSRSTDTQYF. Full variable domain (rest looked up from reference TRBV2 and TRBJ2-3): EPEVTQTPSHQVTQMGQEVILRCVPISNHLYFYWYRQILGQKVEFLVSFYNNEISEKSEIFDDQFSVERPDGSNFTLKIRSTKLEDSAMYFCASHLSRSTDTQYFGPGTRLTVL.

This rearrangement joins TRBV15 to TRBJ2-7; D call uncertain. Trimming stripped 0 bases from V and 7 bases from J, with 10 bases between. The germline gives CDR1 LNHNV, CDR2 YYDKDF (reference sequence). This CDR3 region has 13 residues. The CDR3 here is CATSRDHGWEQYF. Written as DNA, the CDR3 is TGTGCCACCAGCAGAGATCACGGGTGGGAGCAGTACTTC.

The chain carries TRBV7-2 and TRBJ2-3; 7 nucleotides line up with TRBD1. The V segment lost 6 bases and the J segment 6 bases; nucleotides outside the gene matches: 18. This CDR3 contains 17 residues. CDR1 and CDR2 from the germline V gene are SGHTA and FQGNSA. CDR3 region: CASSPLIARGYFDTQYF. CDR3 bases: TGTGCCAGCAGTCCACTCATCGCCAGGGGGTATTTTGATACGCAGTATTTT.

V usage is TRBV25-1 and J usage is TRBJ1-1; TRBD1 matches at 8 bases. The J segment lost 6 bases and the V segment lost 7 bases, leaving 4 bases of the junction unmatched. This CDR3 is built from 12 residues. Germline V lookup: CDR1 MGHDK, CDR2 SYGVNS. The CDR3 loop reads CASTGQVPEAFF. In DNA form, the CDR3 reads TGTGCCAGCACGGGACAGGTCCCTGAAGCTTTCTTT. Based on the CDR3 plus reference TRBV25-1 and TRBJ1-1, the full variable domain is EADIYQTPRYLVIGTGKKITLECSQTMGHDKMYWYQQDPGMELHLIHYSYGVNSTEKGDLSSESTVSRIRTEHFPLTLESARPSHTSQYLCASTGQVPEAFFGQGTRLTVV.

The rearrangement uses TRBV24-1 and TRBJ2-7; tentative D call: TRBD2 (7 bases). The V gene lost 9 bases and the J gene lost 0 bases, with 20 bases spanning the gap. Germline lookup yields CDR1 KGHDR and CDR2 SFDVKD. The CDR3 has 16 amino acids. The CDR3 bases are TGTGCCACCCCGGGGGCGGGAGTGGAAAACTCCTACGAGCAGTACTTC. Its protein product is CATPGAGVENSYEQYF.

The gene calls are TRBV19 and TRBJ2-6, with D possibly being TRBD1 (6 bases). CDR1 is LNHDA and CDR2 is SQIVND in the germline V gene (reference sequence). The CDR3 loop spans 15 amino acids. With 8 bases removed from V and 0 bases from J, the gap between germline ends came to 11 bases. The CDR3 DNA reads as TGTGCCAGTTTGACAGGCAACTCTGGGGCCAACGTCCTGACTTTC. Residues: CASLTGNSGANVLTF.

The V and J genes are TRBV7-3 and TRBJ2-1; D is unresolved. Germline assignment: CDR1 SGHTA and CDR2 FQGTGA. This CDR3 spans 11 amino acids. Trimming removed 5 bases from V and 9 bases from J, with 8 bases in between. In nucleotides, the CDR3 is TGTGCCAGCAGCCTAGATGCTGAGCAGTTCTTC. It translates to CASSLDAEQFF.

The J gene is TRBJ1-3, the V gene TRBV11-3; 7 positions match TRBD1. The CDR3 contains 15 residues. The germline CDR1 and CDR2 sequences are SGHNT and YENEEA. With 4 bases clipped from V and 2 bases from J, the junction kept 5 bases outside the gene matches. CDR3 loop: CASSSRGTAGNTIYF. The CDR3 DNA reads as TGTGCCAGCAGCTCCCGGGGGACAGCTGGAAACACCATATATTTT.

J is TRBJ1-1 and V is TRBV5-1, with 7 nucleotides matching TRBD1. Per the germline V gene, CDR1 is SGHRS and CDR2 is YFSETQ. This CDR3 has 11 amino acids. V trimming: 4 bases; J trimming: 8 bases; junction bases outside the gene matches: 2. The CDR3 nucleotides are TGCGCCAGCAGCGCCAGGGGGGAAGCTTTCTTT. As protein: CASSARGEAFF.

The CDR3, as DNA: TGTGCCAGCAGCTCCCTCGACAGGGGATACGAGCAGTACTTC. Translated: CASSSLDRGYEQYF. The chain recombines TRBV13 with TRBJ2-7; TRBD1 agrees at 8 bases. This CDR3 comprises 14 residues. V was clipped by 4 bases and J by 4 bases; unmatched bases: 6. CDR1 is PRHDT, CDR2 FYEKMQ, per germline (reference sequence). The whole variable domain, remainder taken from reference TRBV13 and TRBJ2-7, is AAGVIQSPRHLIKEKRETATLKCYPIPRHDTVYWYQQGPGQDPQFLISFYEKMQSDKGSIPDRFSAQQFSDYHSELNMSSLELGDSALYFCASSSLDRGYEQYFGPGTRLTVT.

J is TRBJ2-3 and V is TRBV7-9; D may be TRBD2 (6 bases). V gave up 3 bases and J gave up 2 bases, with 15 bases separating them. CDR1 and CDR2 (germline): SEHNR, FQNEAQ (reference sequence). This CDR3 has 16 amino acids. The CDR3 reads CASSLDGAGYTDTQYF. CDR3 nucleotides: TGTGCCAGCAGCTTGGATGGCGCGGGGTACACAGATACGCAGTATTTT.

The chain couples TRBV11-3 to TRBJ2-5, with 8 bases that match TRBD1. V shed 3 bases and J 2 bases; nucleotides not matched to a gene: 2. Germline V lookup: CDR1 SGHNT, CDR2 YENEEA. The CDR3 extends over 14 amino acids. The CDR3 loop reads CASSFYRGQETQYF. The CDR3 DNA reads TGTGCCAGCAGCTTTTACAGGGGGCAAGAGACCCAGTACTTC.

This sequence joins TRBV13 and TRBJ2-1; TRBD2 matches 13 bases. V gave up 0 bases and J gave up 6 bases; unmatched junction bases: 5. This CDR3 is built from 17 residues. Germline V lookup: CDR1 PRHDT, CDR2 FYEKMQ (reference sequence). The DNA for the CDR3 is TGTGCCAGCAGCTTAGGCCCTCGGACTAGCGGGGGCAATGAGCAGTTCTTC. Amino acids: CASSLGPRTSGGNEQFF.

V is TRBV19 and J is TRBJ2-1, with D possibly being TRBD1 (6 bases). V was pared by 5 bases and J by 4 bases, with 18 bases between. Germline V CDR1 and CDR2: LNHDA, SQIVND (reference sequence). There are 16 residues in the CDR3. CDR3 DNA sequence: TGTGCCAGTAGTTTTAACAACAGGGTTTCGTACAATGAGCAGTTCTTC. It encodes CASSFNNRVSYNEQFF.

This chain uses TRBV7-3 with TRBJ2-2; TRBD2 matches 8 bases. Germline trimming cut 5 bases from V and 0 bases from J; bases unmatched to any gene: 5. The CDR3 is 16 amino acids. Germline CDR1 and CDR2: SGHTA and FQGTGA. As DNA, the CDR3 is TGTGCCAGCAGCCCGGATAGCGGGGCGAACACCGGGGAGCTGTTTTTT. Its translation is CASSPDSGANTGELFF.

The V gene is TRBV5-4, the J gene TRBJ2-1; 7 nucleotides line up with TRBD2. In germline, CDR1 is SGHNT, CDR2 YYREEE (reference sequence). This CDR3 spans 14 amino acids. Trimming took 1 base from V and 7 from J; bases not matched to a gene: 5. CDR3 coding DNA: TGTGCCAGCAGCTTGATTCCTAGCGGTAATGAGCAGTTCTTC. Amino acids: CASSLIPSGNEQFF.

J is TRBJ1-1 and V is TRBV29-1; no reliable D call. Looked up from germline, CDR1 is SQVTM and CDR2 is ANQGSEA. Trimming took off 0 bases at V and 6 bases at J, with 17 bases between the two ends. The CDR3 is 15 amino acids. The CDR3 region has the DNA TGCAGCGTTGAAGAGACTAAAAAGGGATTTCCTGAAGCTTTCTTT. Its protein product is CSVEETKKGFPEAFF. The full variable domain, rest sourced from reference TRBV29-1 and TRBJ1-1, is SAVISQKPSRDICQRGTSLTIQCQVDSQVTMMFWYRQQPGQSLTLIATANQGSEATYESGFVIDKFPISRPNLTFSTLTVSNMSPEDSSIYLCSVEETKKGFPEAFFGQGTRLTVV.

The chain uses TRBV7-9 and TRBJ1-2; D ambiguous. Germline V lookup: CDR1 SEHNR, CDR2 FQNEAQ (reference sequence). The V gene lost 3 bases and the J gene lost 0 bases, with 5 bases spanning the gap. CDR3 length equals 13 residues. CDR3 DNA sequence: TGTGCCAGCAGCTTCGGAGCTAACTATGGCTACACCTTC. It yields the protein CASSFGANYGYTF.

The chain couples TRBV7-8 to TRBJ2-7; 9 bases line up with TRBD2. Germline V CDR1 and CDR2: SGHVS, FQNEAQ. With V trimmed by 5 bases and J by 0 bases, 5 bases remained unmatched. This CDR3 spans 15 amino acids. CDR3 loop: CASSRLAASSYEQYF. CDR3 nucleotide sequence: TGTGCCAGCAGCCGACTAGCGGCCAGCTCCTACGAGCAGTACTTC.

CDR3 sequence (DNA): TGTGCCAGTAGTATAGATGATCAGGTCTACTATGGCTACACCTTC. Translating gives CASSIDDQVYYGYTF. V is TRBV19 and J is TRBJ1-2; D is unclear. Germline V gives CDR1 LNHDA, CDR2 SQIVND (reference sequence). This CDR3 spans 15 amino acids. V dropped 0 bases and J dropped 3 bases, with 11 bases sitting between them.